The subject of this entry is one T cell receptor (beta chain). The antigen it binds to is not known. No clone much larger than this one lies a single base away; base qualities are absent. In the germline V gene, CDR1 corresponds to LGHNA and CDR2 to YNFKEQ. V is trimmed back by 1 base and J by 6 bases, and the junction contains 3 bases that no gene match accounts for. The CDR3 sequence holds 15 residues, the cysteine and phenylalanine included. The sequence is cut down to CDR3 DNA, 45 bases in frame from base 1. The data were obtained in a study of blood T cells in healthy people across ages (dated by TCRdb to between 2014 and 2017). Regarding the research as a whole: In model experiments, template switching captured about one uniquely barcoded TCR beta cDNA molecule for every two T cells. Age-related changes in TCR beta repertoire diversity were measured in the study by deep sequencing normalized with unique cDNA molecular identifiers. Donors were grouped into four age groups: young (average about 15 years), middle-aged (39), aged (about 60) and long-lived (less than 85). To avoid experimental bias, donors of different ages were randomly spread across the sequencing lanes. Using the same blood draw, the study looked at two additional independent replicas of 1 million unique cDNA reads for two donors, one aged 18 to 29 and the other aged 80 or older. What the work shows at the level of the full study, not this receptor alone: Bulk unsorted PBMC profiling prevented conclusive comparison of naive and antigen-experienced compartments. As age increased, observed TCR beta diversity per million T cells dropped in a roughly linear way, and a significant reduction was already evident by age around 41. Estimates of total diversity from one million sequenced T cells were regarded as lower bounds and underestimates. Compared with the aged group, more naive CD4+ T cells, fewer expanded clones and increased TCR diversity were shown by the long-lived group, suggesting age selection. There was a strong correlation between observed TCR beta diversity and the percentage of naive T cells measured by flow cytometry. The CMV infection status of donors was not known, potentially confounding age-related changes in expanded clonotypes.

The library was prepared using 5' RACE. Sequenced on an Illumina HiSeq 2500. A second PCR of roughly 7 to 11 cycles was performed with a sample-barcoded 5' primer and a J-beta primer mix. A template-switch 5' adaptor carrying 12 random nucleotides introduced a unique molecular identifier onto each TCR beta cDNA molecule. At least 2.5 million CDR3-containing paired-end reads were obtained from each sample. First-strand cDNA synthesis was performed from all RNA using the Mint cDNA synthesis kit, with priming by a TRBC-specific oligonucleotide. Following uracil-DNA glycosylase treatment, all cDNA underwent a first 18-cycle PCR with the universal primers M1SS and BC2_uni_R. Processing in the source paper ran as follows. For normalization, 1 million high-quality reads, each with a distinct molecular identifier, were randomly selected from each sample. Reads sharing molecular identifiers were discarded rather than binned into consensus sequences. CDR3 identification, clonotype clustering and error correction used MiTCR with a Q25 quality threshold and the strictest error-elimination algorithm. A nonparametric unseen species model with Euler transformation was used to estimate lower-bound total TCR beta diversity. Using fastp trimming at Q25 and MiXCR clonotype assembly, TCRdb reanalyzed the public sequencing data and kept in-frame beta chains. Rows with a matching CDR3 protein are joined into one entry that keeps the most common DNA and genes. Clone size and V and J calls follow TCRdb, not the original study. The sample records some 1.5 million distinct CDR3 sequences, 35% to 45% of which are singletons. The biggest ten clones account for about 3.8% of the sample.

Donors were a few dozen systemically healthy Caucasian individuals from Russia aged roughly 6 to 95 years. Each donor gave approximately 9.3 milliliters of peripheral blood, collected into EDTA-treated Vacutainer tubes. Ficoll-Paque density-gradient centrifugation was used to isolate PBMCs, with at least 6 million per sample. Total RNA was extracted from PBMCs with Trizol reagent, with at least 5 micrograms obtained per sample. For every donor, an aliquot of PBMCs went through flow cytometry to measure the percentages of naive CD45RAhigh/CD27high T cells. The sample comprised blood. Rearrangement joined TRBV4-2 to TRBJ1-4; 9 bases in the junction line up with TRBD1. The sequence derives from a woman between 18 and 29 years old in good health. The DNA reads TGTGCCAGCAGCCAAGGGGACAGGGATGATGAAAAACTGTTTTTT. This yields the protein CASSQGDRDDEKLFF.